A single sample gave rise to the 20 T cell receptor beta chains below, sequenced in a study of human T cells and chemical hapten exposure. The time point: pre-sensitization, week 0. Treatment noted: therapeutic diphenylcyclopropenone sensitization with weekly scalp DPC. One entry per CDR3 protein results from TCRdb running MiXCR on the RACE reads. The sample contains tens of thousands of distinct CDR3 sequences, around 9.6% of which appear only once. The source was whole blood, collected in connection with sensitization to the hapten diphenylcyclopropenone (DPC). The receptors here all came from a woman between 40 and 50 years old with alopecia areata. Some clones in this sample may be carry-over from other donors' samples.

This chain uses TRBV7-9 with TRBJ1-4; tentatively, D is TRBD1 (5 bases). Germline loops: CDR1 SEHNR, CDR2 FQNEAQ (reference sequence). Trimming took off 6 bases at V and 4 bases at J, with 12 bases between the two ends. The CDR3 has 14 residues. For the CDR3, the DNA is TGTGCCAGCAGGGAAGGGACCGTTAATGAAAAACTGTTTTTT. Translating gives CASREGTVNEKLFF.

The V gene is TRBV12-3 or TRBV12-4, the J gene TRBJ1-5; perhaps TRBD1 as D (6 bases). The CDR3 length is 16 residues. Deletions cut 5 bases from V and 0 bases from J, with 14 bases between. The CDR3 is CASSPWTATSNQPQHF. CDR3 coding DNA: TGTGCCAGCAGTCCATGGACAGCAACTAGCAATCAGCCCCAGCATTTT.

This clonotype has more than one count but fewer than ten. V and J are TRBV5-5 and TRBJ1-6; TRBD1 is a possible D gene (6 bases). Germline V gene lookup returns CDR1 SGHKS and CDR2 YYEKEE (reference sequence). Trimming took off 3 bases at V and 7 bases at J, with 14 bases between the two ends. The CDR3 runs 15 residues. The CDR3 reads CASSSATGPNSPLHF. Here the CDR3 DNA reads TGTGCCAGCAGCTCGGCTACAGGGCCCAATTCACCCCTCCACTTT.

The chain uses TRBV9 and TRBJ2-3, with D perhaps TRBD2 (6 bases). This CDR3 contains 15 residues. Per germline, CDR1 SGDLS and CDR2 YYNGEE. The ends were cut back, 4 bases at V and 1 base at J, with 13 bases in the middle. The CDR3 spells CASSSRDSRTDTQYF. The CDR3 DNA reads TGTGCCAGCAGCAGCCGGGACTCCCGCACAGATACGCAGTATTTT.

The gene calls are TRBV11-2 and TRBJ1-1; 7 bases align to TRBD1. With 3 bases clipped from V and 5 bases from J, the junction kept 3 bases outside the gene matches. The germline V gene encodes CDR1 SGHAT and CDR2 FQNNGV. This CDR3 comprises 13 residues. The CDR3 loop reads CASSFAGGTEAFF. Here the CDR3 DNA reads TGTGCCAGCAGCTTTGCAGGGGGTACTGAAGCTTTCTTT.

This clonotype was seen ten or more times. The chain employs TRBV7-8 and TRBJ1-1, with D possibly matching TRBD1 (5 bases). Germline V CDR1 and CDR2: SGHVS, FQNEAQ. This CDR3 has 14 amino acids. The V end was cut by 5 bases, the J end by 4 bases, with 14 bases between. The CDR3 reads CASSRGWRITEAFF. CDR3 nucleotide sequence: TGTGCCAGCAGCCGGGGCTGGCGGATCACTGAAGCTTTCTTT.

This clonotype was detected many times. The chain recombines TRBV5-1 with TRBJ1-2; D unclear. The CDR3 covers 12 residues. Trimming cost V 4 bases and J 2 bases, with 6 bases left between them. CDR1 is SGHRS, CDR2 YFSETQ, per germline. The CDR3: CASSDRNYGYTF. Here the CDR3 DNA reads TGCGCCAGCAGCGACCGAAACTATGGCTACACCTTC.

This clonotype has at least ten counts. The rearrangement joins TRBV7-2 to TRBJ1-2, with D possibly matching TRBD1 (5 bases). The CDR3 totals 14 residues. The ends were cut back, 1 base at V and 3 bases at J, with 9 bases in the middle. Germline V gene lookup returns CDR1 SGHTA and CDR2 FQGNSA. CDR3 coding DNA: TGTGCCAGCAGCTTAGGAGGGGTGGACTATGGCTACACCTTC. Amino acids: CASSLGGVDYGYTF.

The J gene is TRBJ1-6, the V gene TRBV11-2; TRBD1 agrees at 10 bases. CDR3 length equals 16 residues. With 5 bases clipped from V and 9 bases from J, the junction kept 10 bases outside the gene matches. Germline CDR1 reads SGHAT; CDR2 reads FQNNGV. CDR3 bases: TGTGCCAGCAGCCCCAGTTCTGGGACAGGGGCTTCACCCCTCCACTTT. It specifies CASSPSSGTGASPLHF.

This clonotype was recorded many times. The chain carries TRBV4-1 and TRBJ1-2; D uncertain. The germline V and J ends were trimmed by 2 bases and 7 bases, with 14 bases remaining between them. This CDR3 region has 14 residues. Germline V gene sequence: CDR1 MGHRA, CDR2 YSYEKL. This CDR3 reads CASSQSSGSVGYTF. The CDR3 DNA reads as TGCGCCAGCAGCCAAAGTTCGGGGTCAGTTGGCTACACCTTC.

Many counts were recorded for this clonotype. CDR3 sequence reads: CASSPTPFGDTQYF. CDR3 nucleotides: TGTGCCAGCAGTCCGACTCCGTTCGGGGATACGCAGTATTTT. The chain joins TRBV12-3 or TRBV12-4 to TRBJ2-3; D is ambiguous. Trimming took 5 bases from V and 6 from J, leaving 15 bases between them. The CDR3 is made up of 14 amino acids.

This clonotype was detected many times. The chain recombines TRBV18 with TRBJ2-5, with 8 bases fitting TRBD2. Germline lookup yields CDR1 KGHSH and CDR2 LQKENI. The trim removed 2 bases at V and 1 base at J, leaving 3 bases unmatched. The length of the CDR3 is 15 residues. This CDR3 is CASSPGAGGQETQYF. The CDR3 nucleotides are TGTGCCAGCTCACCAGGCGCGGGGGGCCAAGAGACCCAGTACTTC.

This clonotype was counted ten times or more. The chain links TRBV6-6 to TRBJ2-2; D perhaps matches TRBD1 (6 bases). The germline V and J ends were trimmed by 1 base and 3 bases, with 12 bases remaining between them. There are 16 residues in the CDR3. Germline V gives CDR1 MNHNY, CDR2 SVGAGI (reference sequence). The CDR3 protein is CASSYLGTPHTGELFF. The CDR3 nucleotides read TGTGCCAGCAGTTACTTAGGGACACCTCACACCGGGGAGCTGTTTTTT.

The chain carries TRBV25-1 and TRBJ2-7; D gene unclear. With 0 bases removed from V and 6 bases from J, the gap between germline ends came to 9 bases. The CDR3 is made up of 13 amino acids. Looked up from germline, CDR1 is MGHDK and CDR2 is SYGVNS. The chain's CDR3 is CASSEYLAAEQYF. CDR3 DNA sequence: TGTGCCAGCAGTGAATATTTGGCCGCCGAGCAGTACTTC.

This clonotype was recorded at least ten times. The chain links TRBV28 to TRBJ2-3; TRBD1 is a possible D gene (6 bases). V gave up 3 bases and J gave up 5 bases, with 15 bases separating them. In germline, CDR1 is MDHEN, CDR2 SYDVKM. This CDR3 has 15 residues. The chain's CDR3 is CASSFRGVMEDTQYF. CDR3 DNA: TGTGCCAGCAGTTTCAGGGGTGTAATGGAAGATACGCAGTATTTT.

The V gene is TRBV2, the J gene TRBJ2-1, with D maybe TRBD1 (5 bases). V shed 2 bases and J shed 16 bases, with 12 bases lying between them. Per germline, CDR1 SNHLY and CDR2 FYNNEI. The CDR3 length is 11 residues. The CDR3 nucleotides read TGTGCCAGCAGTGAAATGGGGCTCGAATTCTTC. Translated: CASSEMGLEFF.

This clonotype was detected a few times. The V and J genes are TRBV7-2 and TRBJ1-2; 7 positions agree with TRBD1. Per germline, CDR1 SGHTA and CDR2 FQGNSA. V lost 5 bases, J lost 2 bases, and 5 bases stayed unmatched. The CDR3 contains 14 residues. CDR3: CASSQPGQNYGYTF. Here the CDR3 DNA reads TGTGCCAGCAGCCAGCCGGGACAGAACTATGGCTACACCTTC. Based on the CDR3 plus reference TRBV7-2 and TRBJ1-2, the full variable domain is GAGVSQSPSNKVTEKGKDVELRCDPISGHTALYWYRQSLGQGLEFLIYFQGNSAPDKSGLPSDRFSAERTGGSVSTLTIQRTQQEDSAVYLCASSQPGQNYGYTFGSGTRLTVV.

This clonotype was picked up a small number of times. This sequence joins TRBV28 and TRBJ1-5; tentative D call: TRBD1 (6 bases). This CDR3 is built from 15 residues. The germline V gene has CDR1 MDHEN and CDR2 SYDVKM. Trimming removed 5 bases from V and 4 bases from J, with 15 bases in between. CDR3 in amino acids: CASSPPWGANQPQHF. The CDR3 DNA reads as TGTGCCAGCAGTCCCCCGTGGGGGGCAAATCAGCCCCAGCATTTT.

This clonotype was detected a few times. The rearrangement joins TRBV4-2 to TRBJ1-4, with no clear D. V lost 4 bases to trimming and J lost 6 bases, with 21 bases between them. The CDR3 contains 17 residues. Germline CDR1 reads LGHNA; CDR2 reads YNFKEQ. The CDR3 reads CASSLQSLSSPHEKLFF. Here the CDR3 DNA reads TGTGCCAGCAGCCTTCAATCCCTTTCTTCGCCCCATGAAAAACTGTTTTTT.

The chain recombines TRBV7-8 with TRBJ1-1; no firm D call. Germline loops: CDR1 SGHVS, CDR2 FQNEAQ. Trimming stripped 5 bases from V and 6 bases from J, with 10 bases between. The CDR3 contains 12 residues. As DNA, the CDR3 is TGTGCCAGCAGCGACCTGGAGGCTGAAGCTTTCTTT. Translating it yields CASSDLEAEAFF. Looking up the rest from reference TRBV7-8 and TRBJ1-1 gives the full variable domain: GAGVSQSPRYKVAKRGQDVALRCDPISGHVSLFWYQQALGQGPEFLTYFQNEAQLDKSGLPSDRFFAERPEGSVSTLKIQRTQQEDSAVYLCASSDLEAEAFFGQGTRLTVV.